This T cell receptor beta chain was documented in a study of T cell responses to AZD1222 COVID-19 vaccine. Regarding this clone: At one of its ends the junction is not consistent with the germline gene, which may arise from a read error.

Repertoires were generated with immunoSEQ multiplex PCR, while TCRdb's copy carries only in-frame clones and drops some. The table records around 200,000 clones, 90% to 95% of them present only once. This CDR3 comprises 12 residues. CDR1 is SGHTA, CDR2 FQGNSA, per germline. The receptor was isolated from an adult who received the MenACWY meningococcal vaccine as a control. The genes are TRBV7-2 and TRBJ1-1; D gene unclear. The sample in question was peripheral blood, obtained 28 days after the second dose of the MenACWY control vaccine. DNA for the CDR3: TGTGCCAGCAGCTTAGCGCTATCATGGAGAGCCTGG. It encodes CASSLALSWRAW. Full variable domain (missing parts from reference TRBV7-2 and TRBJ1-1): GAGVSQSPSNKVTEKGKDVELRCDPISGHTALYWYRQSLGQGLEFLIYFQGNSAPDKSGLPSDRFSAERTGGSVSTLTIQRTQQEDSAVYLCASSLALSWRAWGQGTRLTVV.